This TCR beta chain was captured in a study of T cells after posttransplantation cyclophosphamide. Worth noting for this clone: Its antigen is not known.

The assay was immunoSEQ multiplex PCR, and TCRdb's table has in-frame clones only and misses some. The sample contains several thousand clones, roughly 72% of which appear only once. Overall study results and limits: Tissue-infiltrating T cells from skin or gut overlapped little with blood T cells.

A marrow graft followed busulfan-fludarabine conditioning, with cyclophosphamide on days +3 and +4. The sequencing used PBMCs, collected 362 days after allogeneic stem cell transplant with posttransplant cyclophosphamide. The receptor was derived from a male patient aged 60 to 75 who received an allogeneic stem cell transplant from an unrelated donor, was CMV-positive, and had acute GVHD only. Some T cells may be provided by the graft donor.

CDR3 coding DNA: TGTGCCAGCAGCTTAGCAGGGGGCTTCGACTATGGCTACACCTTC. It yields the protein CASSLAGGFDYGYTF. The rearrangement uses TRBV7-8 and TRBJ1-2; TRBD1 aligns across 7 bases. Unmatched junction bases numbered 4, after V lost 0 bases and J lost 3 bases. This CDR3 contains 15 residues. Germline CDR1 and CDR2: SGHVS and FQNEAQ. The full variable domain, completed using reference TRBV7-8 and TRBJ1-2, is GAGVSQSPRYKVAKRGQDVALRCDPISGHVSLFWYQQALGQGPEFLTYFQNEAQLDKSGLPSDRFFAERPEGSVSTLKIQRTQQEDSAVYLCASSLAGGFDYGYTFGSGTRLTVV.